The text below deals with one T cell receptor (beta chain). The ends were cut back, 3 bases at V and 4 bases at J, with 16 bases in the middle. The germline V gene encodes CDR1 SGHDN and CDR2 FVKESK. The CDR3 loop spans 15 amino acids. RNA totalling roughly 0.5 to 1 ug underwent reverse transcription with random hexamers. Across 54 Vbeta and 13 Jbeta, immunoSEQ multiplex PCR amplified TCR beta CDR3. TCRdb independently ran MiXCR on the immunoSEQ multiplex PCR reads; one entry per CDR3 protein. The sample contains 100,000 to 150,000 distinct CDR3 sequences, approximately 93% of which appear only once. Sequencing of TCR beta was performed on blood CD8+ T cells and on blood CD4+ T cells. Negative isolation was used for CD8+ and CD4+ T cells, and FACS enrichment was applied to TEMRA cells. This record comes from a study of CD8 T cells in Susac syndrome.

Sequencing was performed on CD8+ T cells from PBMCs. J is TRBJ2-7 and V is TRBV14; D perhaps matches TRBD1 (6 bases). The sequence derives from a human donor with multiple sclerosis. This chain's CDR3 is CASSQSTGAPYEQYF. The CDR3 nucleotides are TGTGCCAGCAGCCAGTCGACAGGCGCCCCTTACGAGCAGTACTTC.